The 30 T cell receptor beta chains presented below share a single source sample, sequenced in a study of blood T cell repertoires in COVID-19. The protocol was immunoSEQ multiplex PCR, while the TCRdb copy is restricted to in-frame clones and leaves out a portion. The repertoire consists of about 50,000 clones, with 89% occurring once and the leading ten covering around 45%. The sequenced material came from peripheral blood. Receptors were obtained from a woman aged 55-70 years with COVID-19, enrolled during active disease.

The chain has TRBV6-2 or TRBV6-3 and TRBJ1-5; 12 positions match TRBD1. The junction had 3 bases not matched to a gene; V was cut back by 6 bases and J by 3 bases. This CDR3 comprises 15 residues. Germline CDR1 is MNHEY and CDR2 is SVGEGT. The CDR3 DNA is TGTGCCAGCAGCGGGACAGGGGGCCCCAATCAGCCCCAGCATTTT. Translation: CASSGTGGPNQPQHF.

This clone was observed a handful of times. As DNA, the CDR3 is TGTGCCAGCAGTTTCCTCCCTCGGGATACGCAGTATTTT. Translating it yields CASSFLPRDTQYF. The rearrangement uses TRBV12-3 or TRBV12-4 and TRBJ2-3; D gene ambiguous. Trimming removed 3 bases at V and 6 bases at J, with 10 bases between. The CDR3 runs to 13 residues.

A few counts support this clone. The chain recombines TRBV2 with TRBJ2-2; 8 bases line up with TRBD1. Germline lookup yields CDR1 SNHLY and CDR2 FYNNEI. V shed 6 bases and J 6 bases; nucleotides not matched to a gene: 0. The CDR3 loop spans 12 amino acids. The CDR3 spells CASRGQAGELFF. CDR3 sequence (DNA): TGTGCCAGCAGGGGACAGGCCGGGGAGCTGTTTTTT. The full variable domain, completed using reference TRBV2 and TRBJ2-2, is EPEVTQTPSHQVTQMGQEVILRCVPISNHLYFYWYRQILGQKVEFLVSFYNNEISEKSEIFDDQFSVERPDGSNFTLKIRSTKLEDSAMYFCASRGQAGELFFGEGSRLTVL.

The chain combines TRBV7-2 with TRBJ2-3; D may be TRBD2 (6 bases). Germline CDR1 SGHTA, CDR2 FQGNSA. The CDR3 sequence is 14 residues long. Trimming shortened V by 8 bases and J by 2 bases, and 14 bases separated the two germline ends. The CDR3 region is CASSPGLFTDTQYF. The CDR3 DNA follows: TGTGCCAGCTCTCCGGGACTGTTCACAGATACGCAGTATTTT. Using reference TRBV7-2 and TRBJ2-3 for the parts outside the CDR3, the full variable domain is GAGVSQSPSNKVTEKGKDVELRCDPISGHTALYWYRQSLGQGLEFLIYFQGNSAPDKSGLPSDRFSAERTGGSVSTLTIQRTQQEDSAVYLCASSPGLFTDTQYFGPGTRLTVL.

The chain combines TRBV19 with TRBJ2-7; perhaps TRBD1 as D (6 bases). From germline, CDR1 is LNHDA and CDR2 SQIVND (reference sequence). V shed 9 bases and J shed 5 bases, with 20 bases lying between them. The CDR3 sequence is 14 residues long. The DNA for the CDR3 is TGTGCCAGCATCGGGTCTGACAGGCCCCACGAGCAGTACTTC. Translation gives CASIGSDRPHEQYF.

The V and J genes are TRBV9 and TRBJ2-2; D perhaps matches TRBD1 (5 bases). Germline CDR1 and CDR2: SGDLS and YYNGEE. Trimming pared 4 bases from V and 6 bases from J, leaving 16 bases between. CDR3 length equals 15 residues. The DNA of the CDR3 is TGTGCCAGCAGCCCAGACTCAGGGTACCCCGGGGAGCTGTTTTTT. As protein: CASSPDSGYPGELFF.

The chain recombines TRBV5-4 with TRBJ2-7; 7 nucleotides align to TRBD1. The CDR3 is 13 amino acids. Germline loops: CDR1 SGHNT, CDR2 YYREEE (reference sequence). The ends lost 2 bases at V and 5 bases at J; junction bases unmatched: 4. The DNA for the CDR3 is TGTGCCAGCAGCTTCACAGGGGCTGACGAGCAGTACTTC. Its protein product is CASSFTGADEQYF.

V is TRBV7-9 and J is TRBJ2-2; D not resolved. This CDR3 is built from 14 residues. V shed 5 bases and J shed 2 bases, with 9 bases lying between them. Germline V gene data show CDR1 as SEHNR and CDR2 as FQNEAQ (reference sequence). DNA of the CDR3: TGTGCCAGCAGCCATGACACAAACACCGGGGAGCTGTTTTTT. Translated: CASSHDTNTGELFF.

The rearrangement joins TRBV7-2 to TRBJ2-1; D ambiguous. The CDR3 is 15 amino acids. Germline V gene lookup returns CDR1 SGHTA and CDR2 FQGNSA. V gave up 5 bases and J gave up 0 bases, with 11 bases separating them. Here the CDR3 reads CASSEALSSYNEQFF. The CDR3 DNA follows: TGTGCCAGCAGCGAAGCGTTGAGCTCCTACAATGAGCAGTTCTTC.

This chain uses TRBV28 with TRBJ2-7; 8 bases match TRBD2. The junction had 9 bases not matched to a gene; V was cut back by 7 bases and J by 4 bases. Per the germline V gene, CDR1 is MDHEN and CDR2 is SYDVKM. The CDR3 runs to 14 residues. The CDR3 nucleotides read TGTGCCAGCAACCCGGGAGGGAGAATTTACGAGCAGTACTTC. It translates to CASNPGGRIYEQYF.

CDR3 in DNA: TGTGCCAGCAGTCCGACAGACAATGAGCAGTTCTTC. It translates to CASSPTDNEQFF. The chain employs TRBV12-3 or TRBV12-4 and TRBJ2-1; D may be TRBD1 (5 bases). The CDR3 covers 12 residues. V lost 5 bases to trimming and J lost 5 bases, with 7 bases between them.

The chain joins TRBV6-1 to TRBJ2-2; 11 bases match TRBD1. Germline CDR1 reads MNHNS; CDR2 reads SASEGT. With 0 bases clipped from V and 5 bases from J, the junction kept 2 bases outside the gene matches. This CDR3 comprises 16 residues. DNA of the CDR3: TGTGCCAGCAGTGAAGCTGGGACAGGGGGGACCGGGGAGCTGTTTTTT. Translated, it gives CASSEAGTGGTGELFF.

The J gene is TRBJ2-1, the V gene TRBV20-1; 8 bases are a match to TRBD2. Looked up from germline, CDR1 is DFQATT and CDR2 is SNEGSKA (reference sequence). V lost 6 bases and J lost 7; bases outside the gene matches: 2. The CDR3 length is 11 residues. CDR3 residues: CSAPGGNEQFF. The CDR3, as DNA: TGCAGTGCCCCGGGGGGGAATGAGCAGTTCTTC.

In this sample, this clone is medium-sized. The V call is TRBV7-9, the J call TRBJ2-2; 7 nucleotides line up with TRBD1. Germline trimming cut 5 bases from V and 2 bases from J; bases unmatched to any gene: 8. Looked up from germline, CDR1 is SEHNR and CDR2 is FQNEAQ (reference sequence). This CDR3 has 16 amino acids. The CDR3: CASSHRQGINTGELFF. In DNA, the CDR3 is TGTGCCAGCAGCCACCGACAGGGTATTAACACCGGGGAGCTGTTTTTT.

The chain carries TRBV11-3 and TRBJ1-1; 7 bases match TRBD1. Germline CDR1 and CDR2: SGHNT and YENEEA. The CDR3 has 15 residues. The junction had 9 bases not matched to a gene; V was cut back by 5 bases and J by 3 bases. CDR3: CASSPRTGEDTEAFF. The CDR3 coding sequence is TGTGCCAGCAGCCCCCGCACAGGGGAAGACACTGAAGCTTTCTTT. Combining the CDR3 with reference TRBV11-3 and TRBJ1-1 gives the whole variable domain EAGVVQSPRYKIIEKKQPVAFWCNPISGHNTLYWYLQNLGQGPELLIRYENEEAVDDSQLPKDRFSAERLKGVDSTLKIQPAELGDSAVYLCASSPRTGEDTEAFFGQGTRLTVV.

As DNA, the CDR3 is TGTGCCAGCAGGAGTACGACTAATGAAAAACTGTTTTTT. Translation: CASRSTTNEKLFF. This rearrangement joins TRBV5-6 to TRBJ1-4; D gene uncertain. V shed 5 bases and J shed 2 bases, with 7 bases lying between them. The CDR3 is made up of 13 amino acids. Per germline, CDR1 SGHDT and CDR2 YYEEEE.

This rearrangement joins TRBV4-1 to TRBJ1-3; D is perhaps TRBD1 (5 bases). The CDR3 is 18 residues long. The germline gives CDR1 MGHRA, CDR2 YSYEKL. Trimming cost V 1 base and J 0 bases, with 16 bases left between them. CDR3: CASSQARDSYHSGNTIYF. The CDR3 nucleotides are TGCGCCAGCAGCCAAGCCCGGGACTCCTATCACTCTGGAAACACCATATATTTT.

The chain combines TRBV20-1 with TRBJ2-7, with D maybe TRBD1 (6 bases). There are 14 residues in the CDR3. Trimming took 3 bases from V and 0 from J, leaving 12 bases between them. In germline, CDR1 is DFQATT, CDR2 SNEGSKA (reference sequence). The CDR3 DNA follows: TGCAGTGCTAGTCGGACAGTAGACTCCTACGAGCAGTACTTC. It encodes CSASRTVDSYEQYF.

The chain couples TRBV30 to TRBJ1-4, with a tentative D call TRBD1 (6 bases). The ends were cut back, 2 bases at V and 2 bases at J, with 12 bases in the middle. The CDR3 loop spans 15 amino acids. Per germline, CDR1 GTSNPN and CDR2 SVGIG (reference sequence). In DNA form, the CDR3 reads TGTGCCTGGAGTACCCCTCAGGGGACTAATGAAAAACTGTTTTTT. It codes for CAWSTPQGTNEKLFF.

This sequence joins TRBV4-2 and TRBJ1-5, with D maybe TRBD1 (6 bases). CDR1 is LGHNA and CDR2 is YNFKEQ in the germline V gene. The CDR3 consists of 16 residues. Trimming stripped 0 bases from V and 3 bases from J, with 12 bases between. For the CDR3, the DNA is TGTGCCAGCAGCCAAGATCGGACAGAAGTCAATCAGCCCCAGCATTTT. It is translated as CASSQDRTEVNQPQHF.

The chain recombines TRBV7-9 with TRBJ2-7, with 9 nucleotides matching TRBD1. The ends lost 5 bases at V and 0 bases at J; junction bases unmatched: 8. Germline V gene data show CDR1 as SEHNR and CDR2 as FQNEAQ (reference sequence). The CDR3 contains 16 residues. The CDR3 region has the DNA TGTGCCAGCAGCACTACACAGGGGGCAGTCTCCTACGAGCAGTACTTC. Amino acid sequence: CASSTTQGAVSYEQYF.

The chain is built from TRBV4-1 and TRBJ1-6; D might be TRBD1 (6 bases). Trimming left V 0 bases short and J 9 bases short, with 12 bases between. This CDR3 is 15 amino acids long. Per the germline V gene, CDR1 is MGHRA and CDR2 is YSYEKL. The chain's CDR3 is CASSQETGRFSPLHF. CDR3 nucleotides: TGCGCCAGCAGCCAAGAAACAGGGCGTTTTTCACCCCTCCACTTT.

This clone was recorded a few times. The chain uses TRBV11-3 and TRBJ2-5; 7 nucleotides line up with TRBD1. The germline gives CDR1 SGHNT, CDR2 YENEEA. CDR3 size: 16 residues. J lost 2 bases, V lost 0 bases, and 6 bases had no gene match. DNA for the CDR3: TGTGCCAGCAGCTTAGACCCCACAGGGGCTCAAGAGACCCAGTACTTC. Translation: CASSLDPTGAQETQYF.

The genes are TRBV7-8 and TRBJ2-7; perhaps TRBD2 as D (5 bases). The CDR3 is 14 amino acids. The V gene's germline CDR1 is SGHVS and CDR2 FQNEAQ. V was shortened by 1 base and J by 1 base, with 8 bases between the two germline ends. The CDR3 nucleotides read TGTGCCAGCAGCTTAGATCGGGGTTCCTACGAGCAGTACTTC. This sequence encodes CASSLDRGSYEQYF.

V usage is TRBV10-3 and J usage is TRBJ2-5, with D possibly TRBD2 on 5 matching bases. V was cut by 5 bases and J by 0 bases, with 10 bases left in between. This CDR3 has 14 amino acids. The germline CDR1 and CDR2 sequences are ENHRY and SYGVKD. In nucleotides, the CDR3 is TGTGCCATCAGTCAACCCGGGAACCAAGAGACCCAGTACTTC. Protein product: CAISQPGNQETQYF.

The chain couples TRBV28 to TRBJ2-7; 9 bases are a match to TRBD1. Trimming cost V 2 bases and J 4 bases; bases outside gene matches: 9. Per the germline V gene, CDR1 is MDHEN and CDR2 is SYDVKM. This CDR3 comprises 16 residues. The CDR3 bases are TGTGCCAGCAGTTTAGGGCCGGGACAGGGTTTGTACGAGCAGTACTTC. It specifies CASSLGPGQGLYEQYF.

The chain links TRBV18 to TRBJ2-7; the D gene is possibly TRBD1 (5 bases). Trimming took 2 bases from V and 3 from J, leaving 14 bases between them. Germline CDR1 reads KGHSH; CDR2 reads LQKENI. The CDR3 covers 15 residues. In DNA form, the CDR3 reads TGTGCCAGCTCACCAGCCGACAGTGGATTCTACGAGCAGTACTTC. This encodes CASSPADSGFYEQYF.

J is TRBJ1-6 and V is TRBV23-1; 8 nucleotides agree with TRBD1. TRBV23-1 qualifies as an ORF whose function is uncertain. CDR3 length equals 16 residues. J gave up 6 bases and V 4 bases, and 8 bases lay outside the gene matches. DNA for the CDR3: TGCGCCAGCAGTCCCGGTATAGGACAGGGTAATTCACCCCTCCACTTT. Amino acids: CASSPGIGQGNSPLHF.

The DNA for the CDR3 is TGCGCCAGCAGCTTGTCTAGCCAAAGGTTAGAGACAGATACGCAGTATTTT. It is translated as CASSLSSQRLETDTQYF. The chain employs TRBV5-1 and TRBJ2-3, with a possible D match to TRBD2 (5 bases). Germline CDR1 SGHRS, CDR2 YFSETQ. The ends were cut back, 1 base at V and 3 bases at J, with 18 bases in the middle. The CDR3 has 17 residues.

The chain carries TRBV5-4 and TRBJ1-2; tentative D call: TRBD1 (6 bases). The germline V gene encodes CDR1 SGHNT and CDR2 YYREEE (reference sequence). The CDR3 has 14 residues. Trimming took off 0 bases at V and 8 bases at J, with 14 bases between the two ends. In DNA form, the CDR3 reads TGTGCCAGCAGCTTGGATCGCAGGGGTGGCGGCTACACCTTC. This gives the protein CASSLDRRGGGYTF. Full variable domain (remainder filled in from reference TRBV5-4 and TRBJ1-2): ETGVTQSPTHLIKTRGQQVTLRCSSQSGHNTVSWYQQALGQGPQFIFQYYREEENGRGNFPPRFSGLQFPNYSSELNVNALELDDSALYLCASSLDRRGGGYTFGSGTRLTVV.